Below, one TCR beta chain is given with its context. Its antigen is as yet unknown. This table comes from immunoSEQ multiplex PCR, and its TCRdb copy is limited to in-frame clones, with some not included. This repertoire shows millions of clones, around 94% found once; its top ten account for about 0.13%. This entry comes from a study of shared clonotypes between healthy human individuals. Background on the study: Each donor's CD8 memory used one plate, CD8 naive two, each CD4 subset three.

The study's findings and limits: Naive subsets generally exceeded memory subsets in estimated richness. Relative to clonotypes present in all four donors, those not shared had lower generation probabilities. Sorted-subset samples were not fully sequenced, rarefaction indicated.

The CDR3 loop spans 15 amino acids. In germline, CDR1 is SGHTA, CDR2 FQGNSA. V lost 0 bases and J 2 bases, leaving 9 bases between the germline ends. The sequencing input was naive CD4+ T cells sorted from blood. Subset: CD45RA+ positively selected. This chain links TRBV7-2 with TRBJ2-3; D unclear. The source is a man aged 18 to 29 in good health. CDR3 residues: CASSLAKVPTDTQYF. CDR3 sequence (DNA): TGTGCCAGCAGCTTAGCGAAGGTTCCCACAGATACGCAGTATTTT.